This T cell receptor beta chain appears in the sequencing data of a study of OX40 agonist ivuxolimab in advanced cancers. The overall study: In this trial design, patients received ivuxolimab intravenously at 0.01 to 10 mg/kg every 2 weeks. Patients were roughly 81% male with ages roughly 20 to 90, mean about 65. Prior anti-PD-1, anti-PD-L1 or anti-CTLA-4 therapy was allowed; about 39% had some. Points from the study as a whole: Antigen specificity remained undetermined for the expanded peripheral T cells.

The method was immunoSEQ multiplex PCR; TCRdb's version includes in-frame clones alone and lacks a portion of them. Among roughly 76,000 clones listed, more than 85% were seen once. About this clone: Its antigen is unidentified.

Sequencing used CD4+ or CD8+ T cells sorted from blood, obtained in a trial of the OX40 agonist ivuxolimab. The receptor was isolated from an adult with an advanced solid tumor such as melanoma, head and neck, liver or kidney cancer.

The CDR3 spells CSVERGTSGQETQYF. For the CDR3, the DNA is TGCAGCGTTGAACGGGGGACTAGCGGCCAAGAGACCCAGTACTTC. The chain recombines TRBV29-1 with TRBJ2-5; TRBD2 matches at 11 bases. CDR3 length equals 15 residues. CDR1 and CDR2 (germline): SQVTM, ANQGSEA. J lost 1 base, V lost 2 bases, and 3 bases had no gene match.